This note documents a single T cell receptor (beta chain) sequence. Its antigen remains unknown. The CDR3 extends over 11 amino acids. Looked up from germline, CDR1 is SGHAT and CDR2 is FQNNGV. V was clipped by 6 bases and J by 5 bases, with 6 bases between them. This sample is drawn from a study of siplizumab effects on memory and regulatory T cells. Findings of the study overall: Memory cells that were CD4+ and unstimulated gave rise to alloreactive sequences, which siplizumab significantly reduced. Unstimulated naive T cells seemed to show more diversity than memory cells did, and they also seemed to be among the major contributors to the alloresponse. A minor fraction of alloreactive clones, and no more, mapped to unstimulated subsets. Only a minority of proliferating CD4+ or CD8+ clones had an assignable naive or memory phenotype, with roughly 80-96% lacking one.

Clones were sequenced by immunoSEQ multiplex PCR, and TCRdb holds only the in-frame ones, with some missing. The table has tens of thousands of clones, approximately 93% seen once. The receptor comes from a human donor in good health. V gene TRBV11-2 combines with J gene TRBJ2-3; D is uncertain. Sequencing used CD8+ T cells sorted from blood. CDR3 loop: CASRSGDTQYF. CDR3 nucleotides: TGTGCCAGCAGGAGTGGAGATACGCAGTATTTT. Variable domain in full (rest from reference TRBV11-2 and TRBJ2-3): EAGVAQSPRYKIIEKRQSVAFWCNPISGHATLYWYQQILGQGPKLLIQFQNNGVVDDSQLPKDRFSAERLKGVDSTLKIQPAKLEDSAVYLCASRSGDTQYFGPGTRLTVL.